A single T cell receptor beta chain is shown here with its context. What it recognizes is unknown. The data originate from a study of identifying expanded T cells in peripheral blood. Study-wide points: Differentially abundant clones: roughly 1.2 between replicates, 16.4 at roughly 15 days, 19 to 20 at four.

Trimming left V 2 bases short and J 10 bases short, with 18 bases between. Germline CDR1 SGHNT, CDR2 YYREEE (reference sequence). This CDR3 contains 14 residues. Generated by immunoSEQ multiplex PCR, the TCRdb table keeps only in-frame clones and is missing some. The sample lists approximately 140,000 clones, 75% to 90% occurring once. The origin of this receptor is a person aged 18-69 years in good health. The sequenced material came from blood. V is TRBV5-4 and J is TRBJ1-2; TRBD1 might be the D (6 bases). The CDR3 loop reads CASSFETGVSFYTF. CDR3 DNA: TGTGCCAGCAGCTTCGAGACAGGCGTATCCTTCTACACCTTC.